These 30 T cell receptor beta chains originate from one sample sequenced in a study of HIV-infected patients and healthy controls. Whole blood was used without fractionation, so all unsorted peripheral T cells were included. Alpha and beta constant-region primers primed reverse transcription of about 470 ng RNA. Each of the alpha and beta chains got its own library through chain-specific third strand synthesis with indices. MiXCR, applied by TCRdb to the 5' RACE reads, yields one record per CDR3 protein. The data contain more than 15,000 distinct CDR3 sequences, 4.5% to 5.5% of them seen just once; the ten biggest clones take up 1.9%. Sequences were obtained from blood. The receptors stem from an adult in good health.

This clonotype occurred many times. V usage is TRBV7-2 and J usage is TRBJ1-5; D is unresolved. The V end lost 5 bases, the J end lost 5 bases, and 7 bases lay between the germline ends. Germline lookup yields CDR1 SGHTA and CDR2 FQGNSA. The CDR3 loop spans 12 amino acids. The CDR3 nucleotides are TGTGCCAGCAGCCGCCCCCATCAGCCCCAGCATTTT. Protein sequence: CASSRPHQPQHF.

Sample share makes this clonotype medium-sized (0.01 to 0.1%). CDR3 coding DNA: TGCGCCAGCAGCTCTGGGAGGGCCACTGAAGCTTTCTTT. Translation gives CASSSGRATEAFF. The gene calls are TRBV5-1 and TRBJ1-1; D gene unclear. Germline V gives CDR1 SGHRS, CDR2 YFSETQ. Trimming shortened V by 3 bases and J by 4 bases, and 10 bases separated the two germline ends. There are 13 residues in the CDR3.

There are many counts of this clonotype. The J gene is TRBJ1-6, the V gene TRBV30, with D hard to call. The CDR3 is 17 amino acids. Trimming stripped 4 bases from V and 0 bases from J, with 16 bases between. Germline CDR1 GTSNPN, CDR2 SVGIG (reference sequence). In DNA form, the CDR3 reads TGTGCCTGGACCAGTAAAATATCCAGCTCCTATAATTCACCCCTCCACTTT. Translated: CAWTSKISSSYNSPLHF.

At least ten counts were recorded for this clonotype. This sequence joins TRBV5-1 and TRBJ2-5; D unclear. CDR1 and CDR2 (germline): SGHRS, YFSETQ. The V end lost 0 bases, the J end lost 5 bases, and 8 bases lay between the germline ends. This CDR3 has 13 residues. CDR3 in amino acids: CASSLASGETQYF. CDR3 bases: TGCGCCAGCAGCTTGGCCTCCGGGGAGACCCAGTACTTC.

This clonotype has a count of ten or more. The genes are TRBV20-1 and TRBJ1-6; D uncertain. The germline CDR1 and CDR2 sequences are DFQATT and SNEGSKA (reference sequence). Trimming took 3 bases from V and 3 from J, leaving 12 bases between them. The CDR3 has 15 amino acids. The CDR3 nucleotides are TGCAGTGCTAGCGGCGGTGGCAGCTATAATTCACCCCTCCACTTT. Encoded protein: CSASGGGSYNSPLHF.

This clonotype was found many times. This chain joins TRBV2 and TRBJ1-4; D unresolved. The V gene's germline CDR1 is SNHLY and CDR2 FYNNEI. V was clipped by 7 bases and J by 5 bases, with 14 bases between them. This CDR3 is built from 14 residues. The CDR3 here is CASNLQTRNEKLFF. The CDR3, as DNA: TGTGCCAGCAACCTACAGACAAGGAATGAAAAACTGTTTTTT.

This clonotype was observed many times. V usage is TRBV6-6 and J usage is TRBJ2-3; D is possibly TRBD1 (6 bases). CDR1 and CDR2 from the germline V gene are MNHNY and SVGAGI (reference sequence). The CDR3 length is 16 residues. The V end lost 2 bases, the J end lost 7 bases, and 19 bases lay between the germline ends. The DNA of the CDR3 is TGTGCCAGCAGTTACGGGGACACGGCGCTGAGGTATACGCAGTATTTT. It codes for CASSYGDTALRYTQYF.

Only a few counts were recorded for this clonotype. The genes are TRBV25-1 and TRBJ2-5; D not resolved. Trimming left V 1 base short and J 5 bases short, with 14 bases between. The CDR3 contains 15 residues. CDR1 and CDR2 (germline): MGHDK, SYGVNS. DNA of the CDR3: TGTGCCAGCAGTGAATTTCTGGGTCCCGGGGAGACCCAGTACTTC. This gives the protein CASSEFLGPGETQYF. The variable domain in full, completed from reference TRBV25-1 and TRBJ2-5, reads EADIYQTPRYLVIGTGKKITLECSQTMGHDKMYWYQQDPGMELHLIHYSYGVNSTEKGDLSSESTVSRIRTEHFPLTLESARPSHTSQYLCASSEFLGPGETQYFGPGTRLLVL.

This clonotype came up many times. The chain is built from TRBV20-1 and TRBJ2-3; possible D gene TRBD2, 5 bases. Trimming took 1 base from V and 4 from J, leaving 15 bases between them. The CDR3 sequence is 15 residues long. From germline, CDR1 is DFQATT and CDR2 SNEGSKA (reference sequence). The DNA for the CDR3 is TGCAGTGCTAGAGTTGGGTCGGGGTATGCAGATACGCAGTATTTT. It translates to CSARVGSGYADTQYF.

This clonotype rates as medium-sized. The V call is TRBV15, the J call TRBJ1-1; D is possibly TRBD1 (6 bases). V lost 0 bases, J lost 4 bases, and 12 bases lay in between. This CDR3 contains 15 residues. Germline V gene lookup returns CDR1 LNHNV and CDR2 YYDKDF (reference sequence). Here the CDR3 DNA reads TGTGCCACCAGCAGAGATAGCGAGGGGGGCACTGAAGCTTTCTTT. Encoded protein: CATSRDSEGGTEAFF.

This clonotype was counted ten times or more. One junction end does not reproduce the germline sequence, and a read error may be involved. The J gene is TRBJ2-7, the V gene TRBV12-3 or TRBV12-4; TRBD2 matches 11 bases. This CDR3 is 14 amino acids long. The CDR3 coding sequence is TGTGCCAGCAGTGTAGCGGGGGGGAGATACGAGCAGTACTTC. Residues: CASSVAGGRYEQYF.

There are many counts of this clonotype. V is TRBV6-1 and J is TRBJ1-5; maybe TRBD1 (5 bases). Trimming took 6 bases from V and 4 from J, leaving 13 bases between them. Germline values: CDR1 MNHNS, CDR2 SASEGT. This CDR3 has 14 residues. CDR3 loop: CASSAGRMNQPQHF. The CDR3 DNA follows: TGTGCCAGCAGCGCGGGACGGATGAATCAGCCCCAGCATTTT.

Judged by abundance, this clonotype is medium-sized. The DNA for the CDR3 is TGCAGTGCTAGAAATCAGGGGGATACTTCACCCCTCCACTTT. Translated, it gives CSARNQGDTSPLHF. The V and J genes are TRBV20-1 and TRBJ1-6; TRBD1 aligns across 7 bases. After removal of 2 bases from V and 9 bases from J, the junction contained 7 bases not matched to a gene. CDR1 is DFQATT, CDR2 SNEGSKA, per germline (reference sequence). The length of the CDR3 is 14 residues.

This clonotype was detected many times. V and J are TRBV6-5 and TRBJ2-3; the match to TRBD2 covers 9 bases. CDR1 and CDR2 from the germline V gene are MNHEY and SVGAGI. The CDR3 has 14 residues. The junction had 7 bases not matched to a gene; V was cut back by 6 bases and J by 6 bases. The DNA of the CDR3 is TGTGCCAGCAGACGCGGGGGGGTGTATGATACGCAGTATTTT. Encoded protein: CASRRGGVYDTQYF.

This clonotype appeared many times. The chain recombines TRBV5-1 with TRBJ2-3; 8 nucleotides match TRBD2. CDR3 size: 16 residues. V lost 0 bases and J lost 0; bases outside the gene matches: 3. Germline V lookup: CDR1 SGHRS, CDR2 YFSETQ. The CDR3 coding sequence is TGCGCCAGCAGCTTGGGACTAGCGAGAAGCACAGATACGCAGTATTTT. Its translation: CASSLGLARSTDTQYF. Variable domain in full (rest from reference TRBV5-1 and TRBJ2-3): KAGVTQTPRYLIKTRGQQVTLSCSPISGHRSVSWYQQTPGQGLQFLFEYFSETQRNKGNFPGRFSGRQFSNSRSEMNVSTLELGDSALYLCASSLGLARSTDTQYFGPGTRLTVL.

This clonotype was found many times. The gene calls are TRBV18 and TRBJ1-5; D ambiguous. Trimming took off 5 bases at V and 9 bases at J, with 11 bases between the two ends. Germline CDR1 and CDR2: KGHSH and LQKENI. This CDR3 has 12 residues. CDR3 loop: CASSSGVWPQHF. CDR3 sequence (DNA): TGTGCCAGCTCATCCGGAGTTTGGCCCCAGCATTTT.

This clonotype was detected many times. The chain uses TRBV7-9 and TRBJ2-2, with D perhaps TRBD2 (6 bases). Germline V gives CDR1 SEHNR, CDR2 FQNEAQ (reference sequence). V dropped 5 bases and J dropped 6 bases, with 19 bases sitting between them. There are 16 residues in the CDR3. CDR3 protein: CASSRNMMRGSGELFF. DNA for the CDR3: TGTGCCAGCAGCCGAAACATGATGCGGGGATCCGGGGAGCTGTTTTTT.

This clonotype has a single count. The J gene is TRBJ1-1, the V gene TRBV7-9, with D unclear. Trimming shortened V by 1 base and J by 0 bases, and 0 bases separated the two germline ends. The CDR3 is made up of 12 amino acids. Looked up from germline, CDR1 is SEHNR and CDR2 is FQNEAQ (reference sequence). CDR3 DNA sequence: TGTGCCAGCAGCTTAGTGAACACTGAAGCTTTCTTT. It translates to CASSLVNTEAFF.

This clonotype was counted a few times. The chain has TRBV7-9 and TRBJ2-1; 10 bases fit TRBD2. Germline CDR1 is SEHNR and CDR2 is FQNEAQ (reference sequence). This CDR3 has 16 residues. Trimming took 5 bases from V and 3 from J; bases not matched to a gene: 7. The CDR3, as DNA: TGTGCCAGCAGCCTAAGCGGACTAGCGGACTACAATGAGCAGTTCTTC. It is translated as CASSLSGLADYNEQFF.

The V and J genes are TRBV18 and TRBJ2-5; D possibly corresponds to TRBD1 (5 bases). Germline loops: CDR1 KGHSH, CDR2 LQKENI. V was shortened by 0 bases and J by 4 bases, with 9 bases between the two germline ends. The CDR3 extends over 14 amino acids. The CDR3 protein is CASSPPVDIETQYF. The DNA of the CDR3 is TGTGCCAGCTCACCACCGGTGGACATAGAGACCCAGTACTTC.

By share, this clonotype ranks as medium-sized (0.01 to 0.1%). The chain has TRBV2 and TRBJ1-5; D ambiguous. Germline V gene lookup returns CDR1 SNHLY and CDR2 FYNNEI. The V and J ends lost 0 bases and 11 bases respectively, with 14 bases between them. The CDR3 spans 14 residues. CDR3 nucleotides: TGTGCCAGCAGTGAAGCGGCTGGACGGCAAACCCAGCATTTT. The encoded protein is CASSEAAGRQTQHF.

This clonotype has ten or more counts. V usage is TRBV5-4 and J usage is TRBJ1-4; no clear D. The germline V gene encodes CDR1 SGHNT and CDR2 YYREEE (reference sequence). V was cut by 1 base and J by 7 bases, with 8 bases left in between. The CDR3 loop spans 13 amino acids. CDR3 nucleotide sequence: TGTGCCAGCAGCTTGCAAAGTGGTGAAAAACTGTTTTTT. As protein: CASSLQSGEKLFF. Using reference TRBV5-4 and TRBJ1-4 for the parts outside the CDR3, the full variable domain is ETGVTQSPTHLIKTRGQQVTLRCSSQSGHNTVSWYQQALGQGPQFIFQYYREEENGRGNFPPRFSGLQFPNYSSELNVNALELDDSALYLCASSLQSGEKLFFGSGTQLSVL.

In this sample, this clonotype turned up many times. The chain recombines TRBV6-2 or TRBV6-3 with TRBJ2-3, with a weak D call TRBD2 (5 bases). This CDR3 is 15 amino acids long. Germline lookup yields CDR1 MNHEY and CDR2 SVGEGT. Trimming cost V 5 bases and J 0 bases, with 12 bases left between them. The CDR3 loop reads CASSHRLTSTDTQYF. The CDR3 DNA follows: TGTGCCAGCAGTCACCGACTAACTAGCACAGATACGCAGTATTTT.

The chain joins TRBV7-2 to TRBJ1-6, with TRBD1 matching over 7 bases. V was pared by 5 bases and J by 7 bases, with 5 bases of the junction left unmatched. CDR3 length equals 14 residues. Per germline, CDR1 SGHTA and CDR2 FQGNSA. The CDR3, as DNA: TGTGCCAGCAGCACGGGACAGAGAAATTCACCCCTCCACTTT. This sequence encodes CASSTGQRNSPLHF.

This clonotype was seen at least ten times. The chain uses TRBV7-3 and TRBJ2-7; 13 bases agree with TRBD2. Trimming took 5 bases from V and 7 from J; bases not matched to a gene: 5. The length of the CDR3 is 14 residues. Germline V gene lookup returns CDR1 SGHTA and CDR2 FQGTGA. The CDR3 nucleotides read TGTGCCAGCAGCCCTACTAGCGGGGGGGAGGAGCAGTACTTC. Residues: CASSPTSGGEEQYF.

This clonotype ranks as medium-sized. The chain couples TRBV20-1 to TRBJ2-2; D is perhaps TRBD2 (5 bases). Germline loops: CDR1 DFQATT, CDR2 SNEGSKA (reference sequence). This CDR3 is 12 amino acids long. V was clipped by 4 bases and J by 6 bases, with 9 bases between them. CDR3 coding DNA: TGCAGTGCTAATTGGAGGTCCGGGGAGCTGTTTTTT. It translates to CSANWRSGELFF.

The rearrangement links TRBV2 to TRBJ2-7; D tentatively fits TRBD1 or TRBD2 (5 bases each). Germline lookup yields CDR1 SNHLY and CDR2 FYNNEI. V dropped 8 bases and J dropped 0 bases, with 14 bases sitting between them. CDR3 length: 14 residues. CDR3 sequence reads: CASGLTGPSYEQYF. CDR3 sequence (DNA): TGTGCCAGCGGCCTGACGGGGCCCTCCTACGAGCAGTACTTC.

This chain uses TRBV10-3 with TRBJ2-3; weak D call: TRBD2 (5 bases). V was shortened by 3 bases and J by 11 bases, with 15 bases between the two germline ends. This CDR3 spans 13 amino acids. The germline V gene encodes CDR1 ENHRY and CDR2 SYGVKD. CDR3 coding DNA: TGTGCCATCAGTGACGTGGACTCCCTTGGGCAGTATTTT. Translated, it gives CAISDVDSLGQYF.

This clonotype was seen ten or more times. The rearrangement links TRBV6-6 to TRBJ1-2; D is ambiguous. Per germline, CDR1 MNHNY and CDR2 SVGAGI (reference sequence). The CDR3 covers 13 residues. Trimming took off 2 bases at V and 3 bases at J, with 7 bases between the two ends. CDR3 sequence: CASSYERDYGYTF. CDR3 DNA sequence: TGTGCCAGCAGTTACGAGCGGGACTATGGCTACACCTTC.

This clonotype was recorded at least ten times. The chain recombines TRBV19 with TRBJ2-7, with unresolved D. CDR3 size: 12 residues. The V and J ends lost 5 bases and 2 bases respectively, with 7 bases between them. From germline, CDR1 is LNHDA and CDR2 SQIVND (reference sequence). Written as DNA, the CDR3 is TGTGCCAGTAGTGGCAGGACCTACGAGCAGTACTTC. Its translation is CASSGRTYEQYF.